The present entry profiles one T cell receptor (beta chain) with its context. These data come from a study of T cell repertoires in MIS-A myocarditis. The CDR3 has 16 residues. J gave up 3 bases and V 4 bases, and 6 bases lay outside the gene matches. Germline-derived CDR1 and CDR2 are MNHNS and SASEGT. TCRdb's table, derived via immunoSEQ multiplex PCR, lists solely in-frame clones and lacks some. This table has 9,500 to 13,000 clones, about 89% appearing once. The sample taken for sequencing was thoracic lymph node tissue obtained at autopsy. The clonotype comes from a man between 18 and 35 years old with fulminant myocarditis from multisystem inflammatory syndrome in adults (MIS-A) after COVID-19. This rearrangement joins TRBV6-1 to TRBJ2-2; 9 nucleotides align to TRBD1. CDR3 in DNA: TGTGCCAGCAGTGGAACAGGGGGCGCACACACCGGGGAGCTGTTTTTT. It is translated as CASSGTGGAHTGELFF.